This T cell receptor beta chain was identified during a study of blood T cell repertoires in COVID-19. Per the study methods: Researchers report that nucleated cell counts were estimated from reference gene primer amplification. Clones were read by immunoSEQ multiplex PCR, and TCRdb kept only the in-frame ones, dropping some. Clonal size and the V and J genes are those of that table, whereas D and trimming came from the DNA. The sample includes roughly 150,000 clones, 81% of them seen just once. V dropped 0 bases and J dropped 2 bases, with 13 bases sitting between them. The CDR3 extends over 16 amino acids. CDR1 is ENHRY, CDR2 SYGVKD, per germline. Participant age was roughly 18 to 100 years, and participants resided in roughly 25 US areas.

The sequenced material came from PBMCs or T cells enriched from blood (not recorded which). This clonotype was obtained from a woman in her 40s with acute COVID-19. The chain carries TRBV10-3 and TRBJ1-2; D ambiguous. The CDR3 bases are TGTGCCATCAGTGAGTCGAGACTGGGGAGCAACTATGGCTACACCTTC. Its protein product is CAISESRLGSNYGYTF.